This is a list of T cell receptor beta chains from one sample in a study of blood T cell repertoires in COVID-19. The data were produced by immunoSEQ multiplex PCR, yet TCRdb's version contains in-frame clones alone and is incomplete. The table shows over 90,000 clones, with 92% occurring only once. Sequencing input: peripheral blood. These receptors all come from a woman in her 50s with COVID-19, enrolled during active disease. Each CDR3 is given with its conserved first and last residue. Each record gives: clone size, V gene, D gene, J gene, CDR3 DNA, CDR3 protein. The D gene is left open where the match is weak. The size of a clone is reported for some rows only, either as once, few or many, or as a class for expanded clones.

>NA|TRBV23-1|NA|TRBJ1-2
TGCGCCAGCAGTCAACCATCCCAGGCCGACCGGACAGATAACTATGGCTACACCTTC
CASSQPSQADRTDNYGYTF
>NA|TRBV5-1|NA|TRBJ2-5
TGCGCCAGCAGCAGTCTGGGGGGGGCCGTTGAGACCCAGTACTTC
CASSSLGGAVETQYF
>once|TRBV5-4|NA|TRBJ2-1
TGTGCCAGCAGCTCCCCGGGGTCTTCCTCGGAGAATGAGCAGTTCTTC
CASSSPGSSSENEQFF
>NA|TRBV5-1|TRBD1|TRBJ2-6
TGCGCCAGCAGCTTGAGGGCGGGACAGGGACTCTCTGGGGCCAACGTCCTGACTTTC
CASSLRAGQGLSGANVLTF
>NA|TRBV7-3|TRBD2|TRBJ2-2
TGTGCCAGCAGCTCCCCTAGCGGGGGGCCGGCCGGGGAGCTGTTTTTT
CASSSPSGGPAGELFF
>NA|TRBV14|NA|TRBJ2-7
TGTGCCAGCAGCCAAGATACCGAGAGCGCCTACGAGCAGTACTTC
CASSQDTESAYEQYF
>once|TRBV6-5|NA|TRBJ2-1
TGTGCCGCCTCGGAGGGGGGGAAGAATGAGCAGTTCTTC
CAASEGGKNEQFF
>NA|TRBV6-2/TRBV6-3|NA|TRBJ1-1
TGTGCCAGCAGTTATGGGCGGGTAAACACTGAAGCTTTCTTT
CASSYGRVNTEAFF
>NA|TRBV25-1|TRBD2|TRBJ2-3
TGTGCCAGCAGGGGACTATATACGCAGTATTTT
CASRGLYTQYF
>NA|TRBV30|NA|TRBJ2-1
TGTGCCTGGAGCAGGGGGGCGGCATACAATGAGCAGTTCTTC
CAWSRGAAYNEQFF
>NA|TRBV9|TRBD1|TRBJ1-2
TGTGCCAGCAGCGCCGCACAGGGGGCGGAAAGCTATGGCTACACCTTC
CASSAAQGAESYGYTF
>NA|TRBV4-3|TRBD1|TRBJ1-4
TGCGCCAGCAGCCAAGAAGGGAGGAGGGGGCCGTATGAAAAACTGTTTTTT
CASSQEGRRGPYEKLFF
>NA|TRBV27|TRBD1|TRBJ2-3
TGTGCCAGCAGTAGGACAGGTTTTAGCACAGATACGCAGTATTTT
CASSRTGFSTDTQYF
>NA|TRBV7-9|NA|TRBJ1-2
TGTGCCAGCAGCGCGGGCGGGGCAGTCTATGGCTACACCTTC
CASSAGGAVYGYTF
>NA|TRBV5-1|NA|TRBJ2-7
TGCGCCAGCAGCTTGGCCGGGAAGGGGACTCCCTACGAGCAGTACTTC
CASSLAGKGTPYEQYF
>NA|TRBV3-1/TRBV3-2|NA|TRBJ2-7
TGTGCCAGCAGCCAAGGGGCCGGGGTTTTGGGGGAGCAGTACTTC
CASSQGAGVLGEQYF
>NA|TRBV11-2|NA|TRBJ1-3
TGTGCCAGCAGCTTGGATGGGAGCTCTGGAAACACCATATATTTT
CASSLDGSSGNTIYF
>NA|TRBV4-2|TRBD2|TRBJ2-2
TGTGCCAGCAGCCAAGATTCTGGCGGGGGTCCTTACACCCACACCGGGGAGCTGTTTTTT
CASSQDSGGGPYTHTGELFF
>once|TRBV19|NA|TRBJ1-2
TGTGCCAGTAGCCCCCCCCTTCCTAACTATGGCTACACCTTC
CASSPPLPNYGYTF
>NA|TRBV12-3/TRBV12-4|NA|TRBJ1-2
TGTGCCAGCAGATCAACAGGGTCAGATGGCTACACCTTC
CASRSTGSDGYTF
>NA|TRBV24-1|NA|TRBJ2-3
TGTGCCACCGGGCAGGGCCCCACAGATACGCAGTATTTT
CATGQGPTDTQYF
>few|TRBV19|TRBD1|TRBJ1-3
TGTGCCAGTAGTCTGAACCGGGACAGCCTTGGAAACACCATATATTTT
CASSLNRDSLGNTIYF
>NA|TRBV9|TRBD1|TRBJ2-1
TGTGCCAGCAGCGGACAGGGGAGCTCCTACAATGAGCAGTTCTTC
CASSGQGSSYNEQFF
>once|TRBV28|NA|TRBJ1-5
TGTGCCAGCAGGGGGCCCGATCAGCCCCAGCATTTT
CASRGPDQPQHF
>NA|TRBV18|TRBD2|TRBJ2-2
TGTGCCAGCTCACCGAGAGCGGGGGGCTGGGGGACCGGGGAGCTGTTTTTT
CASSPRAGGWGTGELFF
>NA|TRBV7-8|TRBD1|TRBJ1-5
TGTGCCAGCAGCCCCGGGACAGGGGGCAATCAGCCCCAGCATTTT
CASSPGTGGNQPQHF
>NA|TRBV24-1|NA|TRBJ1-5
TGTGCCACCAGTGACCCCGCACAGGGAGGGGTTCAGCCCCAGCATTTT
CATSDPAQGGVQPQHF
>NA|TRBV20-1|TRBD1|TRBJ2-6
TGCAGTGCCAGTCGGGACAGGGGCGGGTCTGGGGCCAACGTCCTGACTTTC
CSASRDRGGSGANVLTF
>few|TRBV9|NA|TRBJ1-2
TGTGCCAGCAGCGCCTCGACAGGAAACTATGGCTACACCTTC
CASSASTGNYGYTF
>NA|TRBV9|TRBD2|TRBJ2-2
TGTGCCAGCAGCGTCCCCCGGGGGGGGGCAGTGACCGGGGAGCTGTTTTTT
CASSVPRGGAVTGELFF
>once|TRBV21-1|NA|TRBJ1-1
TGTGCCAGCAGCAAAGGGGAGACAGGGCCCTATGGTCTGAACACTGAAGCTTTCTTT
CASSKGETGPYGLNTEAFF
>NA|TRBV19|NA|TRBJ1-4
TGTGCCAGTAAACCCTTCGAACAGGCAACTAATGAAAAACTGTTTTTT
CASKPFEQATNEKLFF
>NA|TRBV2|NA|TRBJ2-1
TGTGCCAGCAGGGGGGGGCCCGAGCAGTTCTTC
CASRGGPEQFF
>NA|TRBV9|NA|TRBJ2-7
TGTGCCAGCAGCGTAGGGCCGGGCGGGGTAGGCTACGAGCAGTACTTC
CASSVGPGGVGYEQYF
>NA|TRBV7-3|NA|TRBJ1-1
TGTGCCAGCAGCTTGCGAGCCACAGCCAACACTGAAGCTTTCTTT
CASSLRATANTEAFF
>NA|TRBV15|NA|TRBJ2-7
TGTGCCACCAGCAGAGCTGTCGCCTACGAGCAGTACTTC
CATSRAVAYEQYF
>NA|TRBV7-2|TRBD1|TRBJ2-1
TGTGCCAGCAGCTCCAGGGGGCGCGGTAATGAGCAGTTCTTC
CASSSRGRGNEQFF
>NA|TRBV19|NA|TRBJ1-5
TGTGCCAGTAGTATTCAGATTGGTCAGCCCCAGCATTTT
CASSIQIGQPQHF
>NA|TRBV18|NA|TRBJ2-5
TGTGCCAGCTCACCACCGGACAGCCAAGAGACCCAGTACTTC
CASSPPDSQETQYF
>NA|TRBV7-9|TRBD1|TRBJ1-1
TGTGCCAGCAGCTCGACAGGGCCAACTGAAGCTTTCTTT
CASSSTGPTEAFF
>NA|TRBV6-5|TRBD1|TRBJ2-3
TGTGCCAGCAGATCCCGGGACAGAACAGATACGCAGTATTTT
CASRSRDRTDTQYF
>NA|TRBV28|NA|TRBJ1-2
TGTGCCAGCAGTTTATATGGCAGGGATAACTATGGCTACACCTTC
CASSLYGRDNYGYTF